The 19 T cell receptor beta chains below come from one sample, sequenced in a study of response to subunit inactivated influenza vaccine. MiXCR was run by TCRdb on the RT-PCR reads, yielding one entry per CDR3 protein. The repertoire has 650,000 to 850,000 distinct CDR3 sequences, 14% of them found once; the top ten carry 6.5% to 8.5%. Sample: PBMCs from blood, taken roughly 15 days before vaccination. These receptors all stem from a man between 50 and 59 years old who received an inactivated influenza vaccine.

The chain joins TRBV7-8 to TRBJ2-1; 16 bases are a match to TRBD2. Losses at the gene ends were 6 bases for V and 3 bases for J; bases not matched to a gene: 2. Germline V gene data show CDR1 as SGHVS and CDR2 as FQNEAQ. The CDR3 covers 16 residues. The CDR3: CASRGTSGRVYNEQFF. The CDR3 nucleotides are TGTGCCAGCAGGGGGACTAGCGGGAGGGTCTACAATGAGCAGTTCTTC.

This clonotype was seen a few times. The CDR3 protein is CASRSGYQPQHF. The CDR3 region has the DNA TGTGCCAGCAGGTCGGGGTATCAGCCCCAGCATTTT. The chain has TRBV28 and TRBJ1-5; no firm D call. The CDR3 is 12 residues long. From germline, CDR1 is MDHEN and CDR2 SYDVKM. With 6 bases removed from V and 5 bases from J, the gap between germline ends came to 8 bases.

Written as DNA, the CDR3 is TGTGCCAGCAGCTTTAAACGGGAGACCCAGTACTTC. Encoded protein: CASSFKRETQYF. The chain links TRBV7-2 to TRBJ2-5; D not certain. Germline V gives CDR1 SGHTA, CDR2 FQGNSA. The CDR3 totals 12 residues. With 3 bases removed from V and 5 bases from J, the gap between germline ends came to 7 bases.

The CDR3 loop is CASSIEAPYGAEAFF. The CDR3 nucleotides read TGTGCCAGTAGTATCGAGGCTCCCTACGGGGCTGAAGCTTTCTTT. This chain joins TRBV19 and TRBJ1-1, with D uncertain. The CDR3 covers 15 residues. The germline gives CDR1 LNHDA, CDR2 SQIVND (reference sequence). Trimming shortened V by 3 bases and J by 6 bases, and 17 bases separated the two germline ends.

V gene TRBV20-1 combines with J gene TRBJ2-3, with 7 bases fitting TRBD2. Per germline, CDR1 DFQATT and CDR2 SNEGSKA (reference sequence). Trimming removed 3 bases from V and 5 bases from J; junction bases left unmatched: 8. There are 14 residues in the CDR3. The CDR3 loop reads CSASWGGGLDTQYF. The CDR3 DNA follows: TGCAGTGCTAGTTGGGGCGGGGGTCTAGATACGCAGTATTTT.

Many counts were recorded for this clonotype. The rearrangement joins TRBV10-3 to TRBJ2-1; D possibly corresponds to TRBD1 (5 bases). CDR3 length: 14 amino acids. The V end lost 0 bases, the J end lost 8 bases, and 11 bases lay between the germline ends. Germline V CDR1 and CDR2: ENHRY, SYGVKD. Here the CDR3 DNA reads TGTGCCATCAGTGAGTCGGGGCGTACCGATGAGCAGTTCTTC. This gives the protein CAISESGRTDEQFF.

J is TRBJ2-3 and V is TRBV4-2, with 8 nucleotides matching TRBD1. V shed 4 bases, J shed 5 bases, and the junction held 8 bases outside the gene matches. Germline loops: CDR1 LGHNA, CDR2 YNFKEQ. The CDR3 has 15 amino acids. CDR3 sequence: CASSLDRAMLDTQYF. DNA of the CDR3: TGTGCCAGCAGCCTGGACAGGGCCATGCTAGATACGCAGTATTTT.

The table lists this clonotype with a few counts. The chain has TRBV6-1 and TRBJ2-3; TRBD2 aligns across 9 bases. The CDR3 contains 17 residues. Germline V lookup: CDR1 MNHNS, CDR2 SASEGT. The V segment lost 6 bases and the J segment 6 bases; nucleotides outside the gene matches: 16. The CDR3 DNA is TGTGCCAGCAGCCGGACCACTGGCGGGGGGGCGTCCGATACGCAGTATTTT. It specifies CASSRTTGGGASDTQYF.

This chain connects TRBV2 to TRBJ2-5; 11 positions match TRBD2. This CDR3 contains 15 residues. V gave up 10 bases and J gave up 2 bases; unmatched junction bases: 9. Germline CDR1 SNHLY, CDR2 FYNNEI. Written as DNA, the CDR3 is TGTGCCAACGGACTAGCGGGTACGAAACAAGAGACCCAGTACTTC. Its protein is CANGLAGTKQETQYF.

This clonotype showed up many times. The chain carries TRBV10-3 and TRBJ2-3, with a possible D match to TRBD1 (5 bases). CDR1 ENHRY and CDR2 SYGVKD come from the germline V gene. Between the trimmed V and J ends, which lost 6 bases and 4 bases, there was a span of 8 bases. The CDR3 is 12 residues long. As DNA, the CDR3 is TGTGCCATCAGATCAGGGTCAGATACGCAGTATTTT. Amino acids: CAIRSGSDTQYF.

In DNA form, the CDR3 reads TGTGCCACCAGTGAAGGACAGCAGTCCTACGAGCAGTACTTC. Translation: CATSEGQQSYEQYF. This sequence joins TRBV24-1 and TRBJ2-7; D may be TRBD1 (6 bases). The CDR3 runs 14 residues. The germline V gene encodes CDR1 KGHDR and CDR2 SFDVKD. V shed 4 bases and J shed 1 base, with 10 bases lying between them.

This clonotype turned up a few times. Written as DNA, the CDR3 is TGTGCCAGCAGTTACTGGGGAGGGACCGGGGCCAACGTCCTGACTTTC. It specifies CASSYWGGTGANVLTF. This chain connects TRBV6-2 or TRBV6-3 to TRBJ2-6; 7 bases are a match to TRBD2. The CDR3 covers 16 residues. Germline-derived CDR1 and CDR2 are MNHEY and SVGEGT. The trim removed 1 base at V and 4 bases at J, leaving 4 bases unmatched.

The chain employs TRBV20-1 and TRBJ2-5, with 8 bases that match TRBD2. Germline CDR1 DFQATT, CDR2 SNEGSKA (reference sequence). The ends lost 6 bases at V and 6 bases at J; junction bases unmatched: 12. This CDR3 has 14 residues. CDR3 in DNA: TGCAGTGCCCAGACCCGGGAGGGGGAACAGACCCAGTACTTC. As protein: CSAQTREGEQTQYF.

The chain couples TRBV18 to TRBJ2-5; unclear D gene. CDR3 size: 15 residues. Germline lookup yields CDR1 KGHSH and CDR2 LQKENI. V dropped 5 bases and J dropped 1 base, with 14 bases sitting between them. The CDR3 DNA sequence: TGTGCCAGCTCAGAAGGATGGGCTCTCCAAGAGACCCAGTACTTC. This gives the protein CASSEGWALQETQYF.

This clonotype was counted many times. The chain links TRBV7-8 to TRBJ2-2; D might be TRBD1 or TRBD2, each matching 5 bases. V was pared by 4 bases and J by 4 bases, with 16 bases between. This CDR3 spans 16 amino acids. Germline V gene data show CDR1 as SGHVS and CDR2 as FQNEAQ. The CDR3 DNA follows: TGTGCCAGCAGCTGGGGACCAAAGCGCCCCACCGGGGAGCTGTTTTTT. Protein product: CASSWGPKRPTGELFF.

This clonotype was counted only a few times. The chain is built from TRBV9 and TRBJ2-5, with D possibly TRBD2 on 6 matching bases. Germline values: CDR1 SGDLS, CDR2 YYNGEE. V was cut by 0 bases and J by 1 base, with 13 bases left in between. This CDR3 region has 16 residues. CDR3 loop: CASSVGVGGLQETQYF. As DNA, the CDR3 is TGTGCCAGCAGCGTAGGGGTGGGAGGCCTCCAAGAGACCCAGTACTTC.

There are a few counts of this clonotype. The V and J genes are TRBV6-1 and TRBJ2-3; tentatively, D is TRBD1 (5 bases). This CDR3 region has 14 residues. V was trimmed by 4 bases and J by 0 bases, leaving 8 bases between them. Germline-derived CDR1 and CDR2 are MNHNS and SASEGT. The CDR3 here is CASSGGSSTDTQYF. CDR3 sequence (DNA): TGTGCCAGCAGTGGGGGCTCTAGCACAGATACGCAGTATTTT.

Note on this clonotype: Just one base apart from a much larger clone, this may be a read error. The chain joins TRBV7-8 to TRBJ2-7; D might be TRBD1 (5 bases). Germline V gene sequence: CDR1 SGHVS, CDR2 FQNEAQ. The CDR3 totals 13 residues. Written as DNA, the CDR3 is TGTGCCTGCAGCACCCGACAGCCCCCCGAGCAGTACTTC. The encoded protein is CACSTRQPPEQYF.

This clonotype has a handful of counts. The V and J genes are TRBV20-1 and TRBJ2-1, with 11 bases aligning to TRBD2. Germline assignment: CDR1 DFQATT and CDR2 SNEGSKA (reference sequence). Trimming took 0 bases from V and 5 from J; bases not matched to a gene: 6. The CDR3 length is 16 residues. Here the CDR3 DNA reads TGCAGTGCTAGAGACCCGACTAGCGGGATTGACAATGAGCAGTTCTTC. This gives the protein CSARDPTSGIDNEQFF.